Given below is one TCR beta chain in context. Its antigen is not known. This sample is part of a study of cytomegalovirus exposure and HLA in healthy donors. Study-level findings and limits: Later on, an analysis tied approximately 15,000 TCR beta sequences to HLA alleles at 0.05 false discovery rate.

Both 60 Vbeta primers and 13 Jbeta primers went into the PCR. Here immunoSEQ multiplex PCR was the method, and the copy in TCRdb shows in-frame clones only, minus some. The sample carries 90,000 to 120,000 clones, 55% to 65% recorded once. J gave up 4 bases and V 5 bases, and 5 bases lay outside the gene matches. Germline loops: CDR1 MGHRA, CDR2 YSYEKL. The CDR3 has 14 amino acids. This clonotype was obtained from a man aged 25 to 40 in good health and CMV-seropositive. The sample comprised PBMCs. The rearrangement links TRBV4-1 to TRBJ2-7, with 10 bases matching TRBD1. CDR3 DNA: TGCGCCAGCAGCTATGGGACAGGGGTTTACGAGCAGTACTTC. It yields the protein CASSYGTGVYEQYF.